The 25 T cell receptor beta chains listed next were all sequenced from one sample in a study of Tregs in tolerant kidney transplant recipients. Using immunoSEQ multiplex PCR, the repertoire was profiled, and TCRdb retains in-frame clones only, with some absent. The top ten hold more than 4% of the sample, which has over 60,000 clones, less than 90% seen once. Source material: CD4+ T cells from blood. Every receptor here comes from a human donor in good health.

The chain recombines TRBV5-1 with TRBJ2-1; D possibly uses TRBD1 or TRBD2 (5 bases each). This CDR3 contains 16 residues. Germline CDR1 reads SGHRS; CDR2 reads YFSETQ. V dropped 4 bases and J dropped 1 base, with 15 bases sitting between them. CDR3 DNA: TGCGCCAGCAGCCCGGGAAGGGCAGGGTCCTACAATGAGCAGTTCTTC. This translates into CASSPGRAGSYNEQFF.

This clone is a singleton in its sample. The chain carries TRBV7-2 and TRBJ1-3; maybe TRBD1 (5 bases). Trimming left V 2 bases short and J 3 bases short, with 11 bases between. CDR1 and CDR2 from the germline V gene are SGHTA and FQGNSA. CDR3 length equals 15 residues. Here the CDR3 DNA reads TGTGCCAGCAGCTTAACGGGGCGGAATGGAAACACCATATATTTT. Protein: CASSLTGRNGNTIYF.

This rearrangement joins TRBV5-6 to TRBJ1-6; D call uncertain. The length of the CDR3 is 16 residues. The germline V gene encodes CDR1 SGHDT and CDR2 YYEEEE. Trimming removed 0 bases from V and 0 bases from J, with 7 bases in between. The CDR3 DNA reads TGTGCCAGCAGCTTGGCGGGGAACTCCTATAATTCACCCCTCCACTTT. Protein product: CASSLAGNSYNSPLHF.

A word on this clone: This sample includes further DNA sequences coding for the same CDR3. The chain joins TRBV2 to TRBJ1-2, with unresolved D. Looked up from germline, CDR1 is SNHLY and CDR2 is FYNNEI. The CDR3 is made up of 19 amino acids. V lost 2 bases and J 0 bases, leaving 22 bases between the germline ends. The CDR3 is CASSEPQGPPSRANYGYTF. The CDR3 nucleotides read TGTGCCAGCAGTGAACCGCAAGGACCCCCTTCAAGAGCTAACTATGGCTACACCTTC.

This sequence joins TRBV6-4 and TRBJ1-1; TRBD1 matches at 9 bases. V was pared by 3 bases and J by 11 bases, with 10 bases of the junction left unmatched. This CDR3 comprises 14 residues. Germline CDR1 MRHNA, CDR2 SNTAGT. CDR3 sequence reads: CASSEDRGLPLAFF. CDR3 DNA: TGTGCCAGCAGTGAGGACAGGGGCCTACCCTTGGCTTTCTTT.

This sequence joins TRBV5-1 and TRBJ1-1, with D perhaps matching TRBD1 (5 bases). The germline CDR1 and CDR2 sequences are SGHRS and YFSETQ. Trimming pared 4 bases from V and 5 bases from J, leaving 18 bases between. The CDR3 covers 15 residues. The DNA of the CDR3 is TGCGCCAGCAGCCTCCAAATAGGGGAGCCTACTGAAGCTTTCTTT. Protein sequence: CASSLQIGEPTEAFF.

V is TRBV4-2 and J is TRBJ2-5; TRBD2 agrees at 10 bases. The CDR3 extends over 16 amino acids. The V and J ends lost 1 base and 3 bases, in that order; junction bases with no gene match: 5. Germline V gene lookup returns CDR1 LGHNA and CDR2 YNFKEQ. Here the CDR3 reads CASSQAAGGPKETQYF. For the CDR3, the DNA is TGTGCCAGCAGCCAAGCAGCGGGAGGGCCGAAAGAGACCCAGTACTTC.

This clone was detected once. V usage is TRBV7-2 and J usage is TRBJ1-2; 11 bases align to TRBD1. Trimming cost V 5 bases and J 5 bases; bases outside gene matches: 13. The CDR3 extends over 17 amino acids. The germline V gene encodes CDR1 SGHTA and CDR2 FQGNSA. CDR3 coding DNA: TGTGCCAGCAGCCGACAGGTTGGACAGGGGGCGCATTATGGCTACACCTTC. This translates into CASSRQVGQGAHYGYTF.

This clone was counted a few times. The V gene is TRBV5-1, the J gene TRBJ2-7; the D gene is possibly TRBD1 (5 bases). V lost 3 bases to trimming and J lost 0 bases, with 10 bases between them. Per germline, CDR1 SGHRS and CDR2 YFSETQ. The CDR3 has 14 residues. The CDR3 loop reads CASSSQGNSYEQYF. The CDR3 DNA follows: TGCGCCAGCAGCTCGCAGGGCAACTCCTACGAGCAGTACTTC. Combining the CDR3 with reference TRBV5-1 and TRBJ2-7 gives the whole variable domain KAGVTQTPRYLIKTRGQQVTLSCSPISGHRSVSWYQQTPGQGLQFLFEYFSETQRNKGNFPGRFSGRQFSNSRSEMNVSTLELGDSALYLCASSSQGNSYEQYFGPGTRLTVT.

The J gene is TRBJ2-3, the V gene TRBV6-1; TRBD2 might be the D (6 bases). With 6 bases removed from V and 13 bases from J, the gap between germline ends came to 20 bases. Germline V gene lookup returns CDR1 MNHNS and CDR2 SASEGT. The CDR3 length is 13 residues. CDR3 in amino acids: CASRRYPRERKYF. The CDR3 nucleotides are TGTGCCAGCAGAAGGTACCCCCGGGAGCGTAAGTATTTT.

The CDR3 sequence is CATNPMKGETQYF. DNA of the CDR3: TGTGCCACCAACCCCATGAAGGGAGAGACCCAGTACTTC. The chain employs TRBV15 and TRBJ2-5; D is undetermined. V lost 7 bases to trimming and J lost 4 bases, with 13 bases between them. The CDR3 has 13 residues. Germline CDR1 is LNHNV and CDR2 is YYDKDF (reference sequence).

As for this clone: Germline and junction disagree at one end, which may indicate a read error. CDR3 sequence reads: CASSLRGTDYEQYF. CDR3 coding DNA: TGTGCCAGCAGCTTGCGGGGGACCGACTACGAGCAGTACTTC. The chain joins TRBV5-3 to TRBJ2-7; 7 positions match TRBD2. TRBV5-3 carries the ORF label, with uncertain function. CDR3 length: 14 residues.

J is TRBJ2-7 and V is TRBV30, with a possible D match to TRBD2 (7 bases). Germline assignment: CDR1 GTSNPN and CDR2 SVGIG (reference sequence). CDR3 size: 13 residues. Trimming removed 4 bases from V and 6 bases from J, with 16 bases in between. The CDR3 sequence is CAWTYNREGEQYF. The CDR3 DNA sequence: TGTGCCTGGACTTACAACAGGGAGGGCGAGCAGTACTTC.

The chain links TRBV4-3 to TRBJ2-2, with 11 positions matching TRBD2. Trimming removed 4 bases from V and 5 bases from J; junction bases left unmatched: 12. CDR1 and CDR2 (germline): LGHNA, YSLEER. The CDR3 runs to 18 residues. The chain's CDR3 is CASSPSGLAGGVTGELFF. CDR3 nucleotide sequence: TGCGCCAGCAGCCCCAGTGGGCTAGCGGGAGGAGTAACCGGGGAGCTGTTTTTT.

The DNA of the CDR3 is TGTGCCAGCAGCTTAGGCCTAAAGCAGTTCTTC. This encodes CASSLGLKQFF. The chain recombines TRBV7-2 with TRBJ2-1, with D hard to call. Germline CDR1 reads SGHTA; CDR2 reads FQGNSA. Trimming took off 1 base at V and 11 bases at J, with 6 bases between the two ends. The CDR3 extends over 11 amino acids. Based on the CDR3 plus reference TRBV7-2 and TRBJ2-1, the full variable domain is GAGVSQSPSNKVTEKGKDVELRCDPISGHTALYWYRQSLGQGLEFLIYFQGNSAPDKSGLPSDRFSAERTGGSVSTLTIQRTQQEDSAVYLCASSLGLKQFFGPGTRLTVL.

As DNA, the CDR3 is TGTGCCAGCACTCGTGCAGAGACCCAGTACTTC. Encoded protein: CASTRAETQYF. The chain employs TRBV6-6 and TRBJ2-5, with D hard to call. CDR1 and CDR2 from the germline V gene are MNHNY and SVGAGI (reference sequence). V dropped 7 bases and J dropped 4 bases, with 7 bases sitting between them. This CDR3 has 11 residues.

As concerns this clone: Additional DNA sequences in this sample encode the identical CDR3. This chain connects TRBV7-2 to TRBJ1-6; D is unresolved. CDR3 size: 14 residues. CDR1 SGHTA and CDR2 FQGNSA come from the germline V gene. Deletions cut 5 bases from V and 4 bases from J, with 9 bases between. For the CDR3, the DNA is TGTGCCAGCAGCCTAGAGGGATATAATTCACCCCTCCACTTT. It is translated as CASSLEGYNSPLHF.

V is TRBV29-1 and J is TRBJ1-1, with D perhaps TRBD1 (6 bases). Germline lookup yields CDR1 SQVTM and CDR2 ANQGSEA. The CDR3 runs 12 residues. V gave up 4 bases and J gave up 1 base, with 7 bases separating them. The DNA for the CDR3 is TGCAGCGTTGGCAGGGGGAACACTGAAGCTTTCTTT. As protein: CSVGRGNTEAFF.

This chain connects TRBV18 to TRBJ1-5, with D tentatively TRBD1 (5 bases). CDR3 length equals 15 residues. Germline assignment: CDR1 KGHSH and CDR2 LQKENI. V was clipped by 5 bases and J by 5 bases, with 16 bases between them. Written as DNA, the CDR3 is TGTGCCAGCTCATCCTTTGGGGGAGGGGATCAGCCCCAGCATTTT. Encoded protein: CASSSFGGGDQPQHF.

The CDR3 bases are TGTGCCTGGAGAGGACGGGACTATGGCTACACCTTC. Protein product: CAWRGRDYGYTF. The genes are TRBV30 and TRBJ1-2; D ambiguous. CDR3 size: 12 residues. V lost 3 bases, J lost 3 bases, and 8 bases lay in between. The germline V gene encodes CDR1 GTSNPN and CDR2 SVGIG (reference sequence).

In its sample, this clone was seen a few times. The gene calls are TRBV19 and TRBJ2-3, with TRBD2 matching over 13 bases. The germline gives CDR1 LNHDA, CDR2 SQIVND (reference sequence). V dropped 5 bases and J dropped 5; count of bases not matched to a gene: 7. This CDR3 contains 16 residues. The CDR3 is CASSPLAGGPVDTQYF. The CDR3 bases are TGTGCCAGTAGTCCACTAGCGGGGGGGCCTGTAGATACGCAGTATTTT.

This chain joins TRBV6-6 and TRBJ2-1; 12 nucleotides align to TRBD2. With 6 bases clipped from V and 5 bases from J, the junction kept 8 bases outside the gene matches. From germline, CDR1 is MNHNY and CDR2 SVGAGI (reference sequence). CDR3 length: 16 residues. The CDR3 loop reads CASSRPGLAGHNEQFF. For the CDR3, the DNA is TGTGCCAGCAGCCGACCTGGACTAGCGGGACACAATGAGCAGTTCTTC.

The chain uses TRBV7-2 and TRBJ1-2, with 11 bases fitting TRBD1. The trim removed 1 base at V and 2 bases at J, leaving 6 bases unmatched. Germline V gene sequence: CDR1 SGHTA, CDR2 FQGNSA. The CDR3 has 17 amino acids. The CDR3 DNA follows: TGTGCCAGCAGCTTAGGACGGACAGGGGGCGCAAACTATGGCTACACCTTC. Its translation is CASSLGRTGGANYGYTF.

This rearrangement joins TRBV27 to TRBJ2-1; 8 bases agree with TRBD2. The CDR3 is made up of 15 amino acids. Germline V lookup: CDR1 MNHEY, CDR2 SMNVEV (reference sequence). V was clipped by 1 base and J by 7 bases; unmatched bases: 6. CDR3 sequence (DNA): TGTGCCAGCAGTTTATTGCTAGCGGGTGGGAATGAGCAGTTCTTC. As protein: CASSLLLAGGNEQFF.

V usage is TRBV19 and J usage is TRBJ1-1; TRBD1 aligns across 11 bases. With 4 bases clipped from V and 10 bases from J, the junction kept 8 bases outside the gene matches. The CDR3 has 14 amino acids. Germline CDR1 LNHDA, CDR2 SQIVND (reference sequence). CDR3 residues: CASSNPDRGPRAFF. The DNA for the CDR3 is TGTGCCAGTAGTAACCCGGACAGGGGGCCGAGAGCTTTCTTT. The complete variable domain, with remaining parts taken from reference TRBV19 and TRBJ1-1, reads DGGITQSPKYLFRKEGQNVTLSCEQNLNHDAMYWYRQDPGQGLRLIYYSQIVNDFQKGDIAEGYSVSREKKESFPLTVTSAQKNPTAFYLCASSNPDRGPRAFFGQGTRLTVV.